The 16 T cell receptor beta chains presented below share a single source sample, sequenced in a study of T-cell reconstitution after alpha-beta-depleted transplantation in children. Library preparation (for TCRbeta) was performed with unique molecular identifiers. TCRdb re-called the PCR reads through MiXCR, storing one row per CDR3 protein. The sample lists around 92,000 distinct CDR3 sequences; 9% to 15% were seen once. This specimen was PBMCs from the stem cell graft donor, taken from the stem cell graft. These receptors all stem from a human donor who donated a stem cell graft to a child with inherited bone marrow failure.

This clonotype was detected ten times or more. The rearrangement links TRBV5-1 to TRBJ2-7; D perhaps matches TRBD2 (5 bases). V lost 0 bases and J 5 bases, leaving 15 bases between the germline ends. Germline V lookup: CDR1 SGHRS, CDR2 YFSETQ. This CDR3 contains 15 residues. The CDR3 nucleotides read TGCGCCAGCAGCTTGGCCTATGTTGCGAGGGACGAGCAGTACTTC. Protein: CASSLAYVARDEQYF. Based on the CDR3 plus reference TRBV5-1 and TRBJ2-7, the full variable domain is KAGVTQTPRYLIKTRGQQVTLSCSPISGHRSVSWYQQTPGQGLQFLFEYFSETQRNKGNFPGRFSGRQFSNSRSEMNVSTLELGDSALYLCASSLAYVARDEQYFGPGTRLTVT.

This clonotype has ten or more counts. Here the CDR3 DNA reads TGTGCCAGCAGCCCGGGACTTCTCACAGATACGCAGTATTTT. This translates into CASSPGLLTDTQYF. V and J are TRBV13 and TRBJ2-3; perhaps TRBD2 as D (6 bases). CDR1 is PRHDT and CDR2 is FYEKMQ in the germline V gene (reference sequence). The CDR3 loop spans 14 amino acids. V lost 5 bases, J lost 2 bases, and 11 bases lay in between.

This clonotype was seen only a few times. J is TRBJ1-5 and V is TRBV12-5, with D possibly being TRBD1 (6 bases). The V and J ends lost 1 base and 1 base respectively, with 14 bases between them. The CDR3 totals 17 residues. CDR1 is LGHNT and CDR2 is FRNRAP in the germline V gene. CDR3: CASGLAGDMRSNQPQHF. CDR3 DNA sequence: TGTGCTAGTGGTTTGGCCGGGGACATGAGGAGCAATCAGCCCCAGCATTTT. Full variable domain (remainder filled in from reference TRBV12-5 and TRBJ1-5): DARVTQTPRHKVTEMGQEVTMRCQPILGHNTVFWYRQTMMQGLELLAYFRNRAPLDDSGMPKDRFSAEMPDATLATLKIQPSEPRDSAVYFCASGLAGDMRSNQPQHFGDGTRLSIL.

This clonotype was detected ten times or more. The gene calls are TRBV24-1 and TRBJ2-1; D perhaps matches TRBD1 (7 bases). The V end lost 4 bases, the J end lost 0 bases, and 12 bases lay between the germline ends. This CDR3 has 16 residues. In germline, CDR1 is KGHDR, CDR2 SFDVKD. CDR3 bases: TGTGCCACCAGTGACCCAGGGGGGAGCTCCTACAATGAGCAGTTCTTC. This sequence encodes CATSDPGGSSYNEQFF.

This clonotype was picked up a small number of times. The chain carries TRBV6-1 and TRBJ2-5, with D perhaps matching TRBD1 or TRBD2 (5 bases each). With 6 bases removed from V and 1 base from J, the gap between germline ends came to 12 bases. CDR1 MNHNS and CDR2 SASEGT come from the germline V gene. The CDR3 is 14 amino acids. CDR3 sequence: CASRARDGQETQYF. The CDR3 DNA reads TGTGCCAGCAGAGCCCGGGACGGCCAAGAGACCCAGTACTTC.

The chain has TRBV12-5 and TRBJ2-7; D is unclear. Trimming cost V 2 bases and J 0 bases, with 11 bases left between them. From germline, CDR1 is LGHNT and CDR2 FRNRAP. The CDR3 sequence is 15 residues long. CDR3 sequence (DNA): TGTGCTAGTGGTTTGAACTACCGAAGCTCCTACGAGCAGTACTTC. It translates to CASGLNYRSSYEQYF.

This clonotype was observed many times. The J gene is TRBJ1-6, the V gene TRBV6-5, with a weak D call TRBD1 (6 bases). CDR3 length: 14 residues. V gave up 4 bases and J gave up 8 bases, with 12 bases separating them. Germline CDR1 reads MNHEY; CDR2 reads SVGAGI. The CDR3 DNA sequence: TGTGCCAGCAGTTTGGGGGGGGGCTATTCACCCCTCCACTTT. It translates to CASSLGGGYSPLHF.

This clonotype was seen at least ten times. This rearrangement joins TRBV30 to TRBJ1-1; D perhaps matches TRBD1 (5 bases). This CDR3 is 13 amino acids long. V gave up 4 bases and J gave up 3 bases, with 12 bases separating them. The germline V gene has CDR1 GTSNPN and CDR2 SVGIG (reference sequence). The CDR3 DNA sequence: TGTGCCTGGATCAGACAGCTTGACACTGAAGCTTTCTTT. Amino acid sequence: CAWIRQLDTEAFF. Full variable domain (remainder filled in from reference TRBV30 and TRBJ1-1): SQTIHQWPATLVQPVGSPLSLECTVEGTSNPNLYWYRQAAGRGLQLLFYSVGIGQISSEVPQNLSASRPQDRQFILSSKKLLLSDSGFYLCAWIRQLDTEAFFGQGTRLTVV.

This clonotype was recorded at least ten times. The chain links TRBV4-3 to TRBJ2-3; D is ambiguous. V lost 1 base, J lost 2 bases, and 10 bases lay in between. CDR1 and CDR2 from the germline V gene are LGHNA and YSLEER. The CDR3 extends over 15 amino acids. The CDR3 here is CASSQVPRITDTQYF. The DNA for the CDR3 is TGCGCCAGCAGCCAAGTTCCGAGGATCACAGATACGCAGTATTTT.

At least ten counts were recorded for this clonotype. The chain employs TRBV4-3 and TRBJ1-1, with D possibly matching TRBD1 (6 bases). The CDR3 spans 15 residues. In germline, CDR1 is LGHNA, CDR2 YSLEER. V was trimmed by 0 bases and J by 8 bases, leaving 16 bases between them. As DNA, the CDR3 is TGCGCCAGCAGCCAAGATCGGGGCAGGGGTGACGAAGCTTTCTTT. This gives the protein CASSQDRGRGDEAFF.

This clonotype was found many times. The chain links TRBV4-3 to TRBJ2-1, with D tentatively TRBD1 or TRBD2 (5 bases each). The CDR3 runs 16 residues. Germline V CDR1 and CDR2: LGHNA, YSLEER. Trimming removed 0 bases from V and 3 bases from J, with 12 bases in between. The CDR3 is CASSQDTGPDYNEQFF. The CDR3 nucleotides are TGCGCCAGCAGCCAAGATACGGGACCCGACTACAATGAGCAGTTCTTC.

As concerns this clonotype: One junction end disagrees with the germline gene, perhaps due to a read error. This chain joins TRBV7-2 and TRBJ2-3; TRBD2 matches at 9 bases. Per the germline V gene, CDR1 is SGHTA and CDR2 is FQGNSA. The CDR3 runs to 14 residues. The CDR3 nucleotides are TGTGCCAGCAGCTTAGGCGGGAGGGCGACAGATACGCATTTT. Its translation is CASSLGGRATDTHF.

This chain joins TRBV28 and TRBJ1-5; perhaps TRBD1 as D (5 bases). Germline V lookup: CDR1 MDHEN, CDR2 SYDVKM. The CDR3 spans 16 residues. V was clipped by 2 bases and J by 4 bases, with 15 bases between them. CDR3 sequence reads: CASSLGGGGGNQPQHF. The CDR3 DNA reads TGTGCCAGCAGTTTAGGGGGGGGAGGCGGAAATCAGCCCCAGCATTTT.

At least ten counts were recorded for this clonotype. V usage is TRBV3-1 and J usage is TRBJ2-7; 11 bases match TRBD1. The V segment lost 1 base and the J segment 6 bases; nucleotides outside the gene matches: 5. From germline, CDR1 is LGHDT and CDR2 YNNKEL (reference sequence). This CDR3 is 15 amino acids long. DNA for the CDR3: TGTGCCAGCAGCCAAGGGATCGGGACAGGGGGCGAGCAGTACTTC. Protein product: CASSQGIGTGGEQYF.

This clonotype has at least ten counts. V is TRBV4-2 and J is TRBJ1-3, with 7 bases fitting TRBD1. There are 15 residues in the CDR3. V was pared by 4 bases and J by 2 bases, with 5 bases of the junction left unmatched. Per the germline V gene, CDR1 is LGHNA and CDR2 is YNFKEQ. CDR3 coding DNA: TGTGCCAGCAGCCCCAGGGGACAGCCTGGAAACACCATATATTTT. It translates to CASSPRGQPGNTIYF.

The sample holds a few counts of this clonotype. Written as DNA, the CDR3 is TGTGCCAGCAGCCAAGATCGGGGGGAACATGGCTACACCTTC. Its protein is CASSQDRGEHGYTF. The chain carries TRBV4-2 and TRBJ1-2, with D perhaps TRBD1 (5 bases). Trimming pared 0 bases from V and 6 bases from J, leaving 11 bases between. The CDR3 runs 14 residues. Germline V gene data show CDR1 as LGHNA and CDR2 as YNFKEQ.